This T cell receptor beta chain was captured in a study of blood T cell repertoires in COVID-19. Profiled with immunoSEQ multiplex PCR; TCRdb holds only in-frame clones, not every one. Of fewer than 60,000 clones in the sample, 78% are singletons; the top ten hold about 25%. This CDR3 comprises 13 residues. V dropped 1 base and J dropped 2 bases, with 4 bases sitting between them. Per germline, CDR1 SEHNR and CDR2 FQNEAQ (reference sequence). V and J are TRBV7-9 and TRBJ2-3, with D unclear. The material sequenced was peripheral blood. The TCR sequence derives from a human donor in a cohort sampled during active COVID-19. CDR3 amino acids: CASSLDTTDTQYF. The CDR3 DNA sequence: TGTGCCAGCAGCTTAGACACCACAGATACGCAGTATTTT.